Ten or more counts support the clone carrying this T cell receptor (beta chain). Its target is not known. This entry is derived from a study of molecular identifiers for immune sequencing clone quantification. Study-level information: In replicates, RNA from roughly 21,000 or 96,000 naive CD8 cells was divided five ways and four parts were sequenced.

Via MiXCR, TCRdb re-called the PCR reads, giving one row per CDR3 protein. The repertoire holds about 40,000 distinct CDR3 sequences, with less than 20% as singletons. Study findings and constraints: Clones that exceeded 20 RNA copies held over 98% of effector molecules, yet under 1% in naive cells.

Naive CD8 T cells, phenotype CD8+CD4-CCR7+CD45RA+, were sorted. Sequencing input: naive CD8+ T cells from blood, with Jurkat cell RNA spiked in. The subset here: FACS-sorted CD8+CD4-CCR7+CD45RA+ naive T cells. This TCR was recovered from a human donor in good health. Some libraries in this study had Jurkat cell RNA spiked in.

The CDR3 DNA reads TGCAGTGCTCCCGAACCAGGGTGGGACTATGGCTACACCTTC. Protein sequence: CSAPEPGWDYGYTF. The chain carries TRBV20-1 and TRBJ1-2, with D tentatively TRBD1 (5 bases). CDR3 size: 14 residues. Germline CDR1 reads DFQATT; CDR2 reads SNEGSKA (reference sequence). Trimming stripped 5 bases from V and 3 bases from J, with 16 bases between.